This T cell receptor (beta chain) was identified during a study of cytomegalovirus exposure and HLA in healthy donors. General study results and limits: Reported performance of the classifier showed diagnosis of cytomegalovirus status with high specificity and sensitivity. It was reported that TCR beta sequences correctly inferred the HLA-A and HLA-B alleles for most subjects. Several of the most significant clusters appeared, in a later analysis, to be linked to common viral pathogens. Versus the roughly 700-donor mean, an Asian-associated ancestry cluster reportedly showed fewer N-insertions in a later analysis.

Germline-derived CDR1 and CDR2 are LNHDA and SQIVND (reference sequence). The CDR3 spans 15 residues. The ends lost 3 bases at V and 2 bases at J; junction bases unmatched: 5. A note on this clone: Its antigen is undetermined.

Both 60 Vbeta primers and 13 Jbeta primers went into the PCR. Libraries were prepared by immunoSEQ multiplex PCR; TCRdb keeps only in-frame clonotypes and omits some of them. The sample records roughly 160,000 clones, roughly 80% being singletons. Sequenced material: PBMCs. The receptor was derived from a woman aged 25 to 39 in good health and CMV-seropositive. This chain connects TRBV19 to TRBJ1-2, with TRBD1 identical over 8 bases. Here the CDR3 reads CASSMTGEGNYGYTF. The CDR3 region has the DNA TGTGCCAGTAGTATGACAGGGGAGGGGAACTATGGCTACACCTTC.